These 3 T cell receptor beta chains came from one sample sequenced in a study of blood T cell repertoires in COVID-19. Clones were sequenced by immunoSEQ multiplex PCR, and TCRdb holds only the in-frame ones, with some missing. Of roughly 120,000 clones listed, approximately 74% are singletons. Input material: peripheral blood. The receptors derive from a man older than 75 with COVID-19, enrolled during active disease.

The gene calls are TRBV7-2 and TRBJ1-5, with D unclear. The V and J ends lost 2 bases and 3 bases respectively, with 11 bases between them. CDR3 length: 15 residues. CDR1 and CDR2 (germline): SGHTA, FQGNSA. The CDR3 protein is CASSLFGGPNQPQHF. For the CDR3, the DNA is TGTGCCAGCAGCTTATTTGGAGGACCCAATCAGCCCCAGCATTTT.

V and J are TRBV9 and TRBJ1-1, with 10 bases matching TRBD1. The CDR3 contains 18 residues. Germline CDR1 reads SGDLS; CDR2 reads YYNGEE. Germline trimming cut 3 bases from V and 4 bases from J; bases unmatched to any gene: 15. CDR3 nucleotides: TGTGCCAGCAGCGCCCTCCCCCCCGGCGGGACAGGGGTCACTGAAGCTTTCTTT. Translation: CASSALPPGGTGVTEAFF.

This chain connects TRBV6-6 to TRBJ2-1; possibly TRBD1 for D (6 bases). The CDR3 loop spans 15 amino acids. The V gene's germline CDR1 is MNHNY and CDR2 SVGAGI (reference sequence). Between the trimmed V and J ends, which lost 4 bases and 6 bases, there was a span of 16 bases. This CDR3 is CASSSAPRGGNEQFF. The DNA of the CDR3 is TGTGCCAGCAGTTCGGCACCGAGAGGGGGCAATGAGCAGTTCTTC.